The clone carrying this T cell receptor beta chain was recorded a few times. The V and J ends lost 4 bases and 3 bases respectively, with 13 bases between them. This CDR3 has 15 amino acids. Germline V gene lookup returns CDR1 SGDLS and CDR2 YYNGEE. The sample is drawn from a study of blood T cell repertoires in COVID-19. In the original analysis: Estimates of nucleated cell counts were drawn from the amplification of reference gene primers. Method: immunoSEQ multiplex PCR; TCRdb's copy keeps in-frame clones and lacks some. Clone size and the V and J calls come from that table; the DNA yielded D and trimming. This sample has 200,000 to 250,000 clones, with 82% found just once. In terms of age and location, participants ranged from roughly 18 to 100 years and lived in under 30 US areas. Participants reported their clinical history, and cohort assignment relied on those reports.

This chain connects TRBV9 to TRBJ1-4; weak D call: TRBD1 (6 bases). This clonotype originated in a woman aged 60-70 years who had recovered from COVID-19. The sample was PBMCs or T cells enriched from blood (not recorded which). This CDR3 reads CASSLTGLANEKLFF. CDR3 nucleotide sequence: TGTGCCAGCAGCCTTACAGGGTTGGCTAATGAAAAACTGTTTTTT.